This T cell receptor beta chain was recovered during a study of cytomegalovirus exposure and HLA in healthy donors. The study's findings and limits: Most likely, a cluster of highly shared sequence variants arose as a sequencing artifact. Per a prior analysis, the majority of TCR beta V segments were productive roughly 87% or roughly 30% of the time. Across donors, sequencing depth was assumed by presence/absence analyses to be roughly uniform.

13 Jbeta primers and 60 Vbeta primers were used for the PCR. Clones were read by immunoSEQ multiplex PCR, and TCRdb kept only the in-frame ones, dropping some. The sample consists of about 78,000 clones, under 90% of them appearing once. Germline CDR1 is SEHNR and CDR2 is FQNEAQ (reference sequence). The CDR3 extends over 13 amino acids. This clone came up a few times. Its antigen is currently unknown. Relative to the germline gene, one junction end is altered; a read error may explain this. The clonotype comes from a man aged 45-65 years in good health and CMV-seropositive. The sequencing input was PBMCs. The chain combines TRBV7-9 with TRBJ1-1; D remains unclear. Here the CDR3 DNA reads TGTTCCAGCAGCTTACAAAACGGCGGGAAAGCTTTCTTT. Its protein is CSSSLQNGGKAFF.